What follows are 7 T cell receptor beta chains derived from one specimen sequenced in a study of response to subunit inactivated influenza vaccine (dated by TCRdb to between 2017 and 2018). Library preparation employed RT-PCR. This sample was sequenced with an Illumina HiSeq 2500. TCRdb took the public reads, trimmed them with fastp at Q25, ran MiXCR for clone calling and kept in-frame beta chains. Rows matching on CDR3 protein sequence are summarized as one entry with the most common DNA and genes. In all, the sample holds about 500,000 distinct CDR3 sequences, and roughly 7.6% of those were seen once. Approximately 14% of the sample is held by the ten biggest clonotypes. This material consisted of PBMCs from blood, taken around 2 years after vaccination. All receptors derive from a man between 50 and 69 years old who received an inactivated influenza vaccine. Donor details come from another sample of the same person, matched by shared clones.

This clonotype showed up many times. V usage is TRBV29-1 and J usage is TRBJ2-7; D is unclear. V lost 4 bases, J lost 1 base, and 5 bases lay in between. CDR3 size: 11 residues. Per germline, CDR1 SQVTM and CDR2 ANQGSEA. The CDR3 DNA reads TGCAGCGTTGGGCAGTCCTACGAGCAGTACTTC. Its protein is CSVGQSYEQYF.

V and J are TRBV12-3 or TRBV12-4 and TRBJ2-5; perhaps TRBD2 as D (5 bases). The CDR3 sequence is 12 residues long. V lost 2 bases to trimming and J lost 7 bases, with 8 bases between them. As DNA, the CDR3 is TGTGCCAGCAGTTTATTTGCGGGGACCCAGTACTTC. Translation gives CASSLFAGTQYF.

The chain recombines TRBV20-1 with TRBJ1-5; TRBD1 might be the D (6 bases). V lost 3 bases and J 0 bases, leaving 15 bases between the germline ends. Germline V gives CDR1 DFQATT, CDR2 SNEGSKA (reference sequence). The CDR3 consists of 16 residues. The CDR3 protein is CSASQGSAYSNQPQHF. The DNA for the CDR3 is TGCAGTGCTAGCCAGGGGAGCGCCTATAGCAATCAGCCCCAGCATTTT.

The rearrangement uses TRBV20-1 and TRBJ2-3; D is unresolved. This CDR3 has 14 residues. CDR1 is DFQATT and CDR2 is SNEGSKA in the germline V gene (reference sequence). The ends were cut back, 5 bases at V and 0 bases at J, with 12 bases in the middle. The CDR3 DNA follows: TGCAGTGCTGTCCTTGCTTCTAGCACAGATACGCAGTATTTT. Its translation: CSAVLASSTDTQYF.

The chain links TRBV4-3 to TRBJ2-4; TRBD1 might be the D (6 bases). V was trimmed by 3 bases and J by 4 bases, leaving 10 bases between them. Per the germline V gene, CDR1 is LGHNA and CDR2 is YSLEER. The length of the CDR3 is 14 residues. This CDR3 reads CASSQTGQKNIQYF. The CDR3, as DNA: TGCGCCAGCAGCCAGACAGGACAGAAAAACATTCAGTACTTC.

This clonotype was counted a few times. The chain links TRBV6-2 or TRBV6-3 to TRBJ2-1; the D gene is possibly TRBD2 (6 bases). The germline V gene has CDR1 MNHEY and CDR2 SVGEGT. The CDR3 contains 16 residues. Trimming took off 6 bases at V and 6 bases at J, with 21 bases between the two ends. DNA of the CDR3: TGTGCCAGCAGCCTGGGGGGAAAATTTTTGGGCAATGAGCAGTTCTTC. Protein: CASSLGGKFLGNEQFF.

This clonotype occurred many times. CDR3 region: CASSHRDTGELFF. As DNA, the CDR3 is TGTGCCAGCAGTCACAGGGACACCGGGGAGCTGTTTTTT. This rearrangement joins TRBV27 to TRBJ2-2; possibly TRBD1 for D (6 bases). V lost 5 bases to trimming and J lost 3 bases, with 7 bases between them. CDR3 length equals 13 residues. In germline, CDR1 is MNHEY, CDR2 SMNVEV (reference sequence).